The sequence of this T cell receptor (beta chain) was determined in a study of blood T cell repertoires in COVID-19. The method was immunoSEQ multiplex PCR; TCRdb's version includes in-frame clones alone and lacks a portion of them. Of about 90,000 clones in the sample, around 81% were seen once. Germline V gene lookup returns CDR1 KGHDR and CDR2 SFDVKD. Trimming left V 4 bases short and J 7 bases short, with 18 bases between. This CDR3 has 16 residues. The sample comprised peripheral blood. The V and J genes are TRBV24-1 and TRBJ2-2; D is possibly TRBD1 (6 bases). The receptor was isolated from a woman in her sixties or seventies with active or convalescent COVID-19. The CDR3 DNA reads as TGTGCCACCAGTGACCCGGCACAGGGATTTGGCGGGGAGCTGTTTTTT. This translates into CATSDPAQGFGGELFF.